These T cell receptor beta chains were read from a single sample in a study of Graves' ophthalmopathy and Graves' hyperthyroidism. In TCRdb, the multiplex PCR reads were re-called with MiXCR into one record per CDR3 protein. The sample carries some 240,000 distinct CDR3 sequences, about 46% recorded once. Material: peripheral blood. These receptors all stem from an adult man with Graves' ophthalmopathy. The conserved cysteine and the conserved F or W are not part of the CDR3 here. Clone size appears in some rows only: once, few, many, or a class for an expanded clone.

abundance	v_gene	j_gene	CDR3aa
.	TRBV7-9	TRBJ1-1	ASSFDSMMNTEAF
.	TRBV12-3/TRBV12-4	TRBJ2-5	ASRRDRGEY
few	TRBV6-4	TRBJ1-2	ASSESGGPNYGYT
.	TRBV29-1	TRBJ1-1	SVPRGGLAF
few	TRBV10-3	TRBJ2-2	AISPGRDHTGELF
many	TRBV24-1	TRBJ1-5	ATSEGWGPQH
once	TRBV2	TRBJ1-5	ASSFKGTDQPQH
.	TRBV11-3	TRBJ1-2	ASSPTGLLDGYT
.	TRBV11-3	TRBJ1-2	ASSSGATNYGYT
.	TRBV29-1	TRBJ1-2	SVEPDRGYGYT
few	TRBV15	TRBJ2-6	ATSHTSGGSGANVLT
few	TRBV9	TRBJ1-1	ASSEQGTGKTEAF
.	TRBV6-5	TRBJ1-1	ASTPRGSNTEAF
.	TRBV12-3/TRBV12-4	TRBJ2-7	ASSLERHEQY
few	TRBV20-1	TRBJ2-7	SATPTGTSYEQY
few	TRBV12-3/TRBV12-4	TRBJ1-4	ASRIMGEKLF
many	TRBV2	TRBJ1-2	ASSEGLANYGYT
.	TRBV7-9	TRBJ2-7	ASSLLGLDEQY
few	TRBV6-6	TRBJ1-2	ASSEAKGRLAGYT
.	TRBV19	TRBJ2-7	ATSRTDGPYEQY
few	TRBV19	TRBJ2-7	ATTQGRNSYEQY
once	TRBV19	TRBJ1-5	ASSIGSGAGQPQH
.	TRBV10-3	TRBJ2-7	ASRGLEDDEQY
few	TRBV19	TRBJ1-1	ASHRRQGHQLMNTEAF
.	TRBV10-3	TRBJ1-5	ASSLDQRRPQH
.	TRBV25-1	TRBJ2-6	ASSLGTGGPGANVLT
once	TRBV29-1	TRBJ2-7	SATTRSGRSYEQY
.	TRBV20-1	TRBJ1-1	SARDPTVALAEAF
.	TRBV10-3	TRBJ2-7	ASTRRGGPLEQY
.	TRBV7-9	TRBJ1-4	ASSLAVATNEKLF
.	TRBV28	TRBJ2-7	ASVVNYEQY
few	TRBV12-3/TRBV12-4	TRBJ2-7	ASSLAGTNEQY
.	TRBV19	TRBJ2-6	ASKRDSGANVLT
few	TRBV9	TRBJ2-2	ASSVPDQGLANTGELF
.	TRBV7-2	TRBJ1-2	ASGLNSVGGGSGYT
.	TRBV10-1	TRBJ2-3	ASSGEGGLSTDTQY
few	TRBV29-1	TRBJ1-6	SVGTGSNSPLH
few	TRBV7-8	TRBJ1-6	ASSFTRQASPLH
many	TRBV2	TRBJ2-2	ASSFRSNTGELF
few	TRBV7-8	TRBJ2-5	ASSWRPGETQY
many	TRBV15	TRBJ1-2	ATSRDPGDYGYT
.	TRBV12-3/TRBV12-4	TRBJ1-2	ASSPPETSLYGYT
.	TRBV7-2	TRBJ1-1	ASSWGEDTEAF
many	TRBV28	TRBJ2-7	ASSTARSYEQY
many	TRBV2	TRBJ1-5	ASSWTGRNQPQH
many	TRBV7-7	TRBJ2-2	ASSLTITGELF
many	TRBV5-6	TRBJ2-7	ASSRTVTYEQY
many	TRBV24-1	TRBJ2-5	ATSDLDRGEETQY
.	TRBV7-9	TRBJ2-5	ASSQGTSPWGTQY
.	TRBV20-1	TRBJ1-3	SATRGQPSGNTIY
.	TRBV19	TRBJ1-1	ASSIEAGTEAF
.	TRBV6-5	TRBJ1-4	ASSLRHGQAAGEKLF
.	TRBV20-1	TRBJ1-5	SASLGTGISGNQPQH